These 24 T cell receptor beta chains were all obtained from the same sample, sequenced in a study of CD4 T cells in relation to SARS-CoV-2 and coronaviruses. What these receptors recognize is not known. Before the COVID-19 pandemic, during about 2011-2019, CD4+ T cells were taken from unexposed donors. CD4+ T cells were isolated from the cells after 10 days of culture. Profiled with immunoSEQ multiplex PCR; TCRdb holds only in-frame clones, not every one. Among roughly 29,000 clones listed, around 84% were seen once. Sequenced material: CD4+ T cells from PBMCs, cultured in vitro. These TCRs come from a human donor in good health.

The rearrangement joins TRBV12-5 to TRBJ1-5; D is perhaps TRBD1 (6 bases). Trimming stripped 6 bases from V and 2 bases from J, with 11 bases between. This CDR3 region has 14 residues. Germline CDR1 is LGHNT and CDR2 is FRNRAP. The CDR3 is CASGGGLGNQPQHF. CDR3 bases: TGTGCTAGTGGAGGGGGTTTAGGCAATCAGCCCCAGCATTTT.

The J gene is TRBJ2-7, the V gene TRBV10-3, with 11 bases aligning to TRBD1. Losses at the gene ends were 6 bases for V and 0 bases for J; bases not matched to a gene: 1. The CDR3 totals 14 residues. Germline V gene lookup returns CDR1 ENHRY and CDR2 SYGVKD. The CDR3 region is CAIRGTGGSYEQYF. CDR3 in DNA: TGTGCCATCAGGGGGACAGGGGGCTCCTACGAGCAGTACTTC.

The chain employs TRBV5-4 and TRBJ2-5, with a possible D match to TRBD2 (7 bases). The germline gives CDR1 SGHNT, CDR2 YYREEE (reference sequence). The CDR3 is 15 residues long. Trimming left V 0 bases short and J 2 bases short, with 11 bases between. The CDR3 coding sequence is TGTGCCAGCAGCTTGGTAGGGGGACTACAAGAGACCCAGTACTTC. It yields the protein CASSLVGGLQETQYF.

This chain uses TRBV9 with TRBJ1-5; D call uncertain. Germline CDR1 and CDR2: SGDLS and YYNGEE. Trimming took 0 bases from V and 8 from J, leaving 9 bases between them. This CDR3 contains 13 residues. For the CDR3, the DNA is TGTGCCAGCAGCGTAGGGGCCCTAGAGCCCCAGCATTTT. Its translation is CASSVGALEPQHF.

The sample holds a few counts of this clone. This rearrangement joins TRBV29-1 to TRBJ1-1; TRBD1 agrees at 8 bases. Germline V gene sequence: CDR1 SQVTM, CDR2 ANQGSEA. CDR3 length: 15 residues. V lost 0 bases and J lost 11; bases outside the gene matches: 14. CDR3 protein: CSVEDLSPTGVLAFF. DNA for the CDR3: TGCAGCGTTGAAGACCTCTCCCCGACAGGGGTTTTGGCTTTCTTT. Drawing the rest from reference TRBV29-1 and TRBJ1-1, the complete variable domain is SAVISQKPSRDICQRGTSLTIQCQVDSQVTMMFWYRQQPGQSLTLIATANQGSEATYESGFVIDKFPISRPNLTFSTLTVSNMSPEDSSIYLCSVEDLSPTGVLAFFGQGTRLTVV.

The CDR3 DNA sequence: TGTGCCAGCAGTTTAATTAAGGGGCCCAGGAGCTACACCTTC. Amino acid sequence: CASSLIKGPRSYTF. The rearrangement joins TRBV28 to TRBJ1-2, with D perhaps TRBD1 (5 bases). The V and J ends lost 2 bases and 9 bases respectively, with 16 bases between them. From germline, CDR1 is MDHEN and CDR2 SYDVKM. CDR3 length equals 14 residues.

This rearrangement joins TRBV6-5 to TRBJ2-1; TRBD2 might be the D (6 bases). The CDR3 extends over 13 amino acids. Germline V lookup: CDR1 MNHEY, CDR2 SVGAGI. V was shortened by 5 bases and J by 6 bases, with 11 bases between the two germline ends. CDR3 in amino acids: CASSNWDFNEQFF. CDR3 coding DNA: TGTGCCAGCAGTAATTGGGACTTCAATGAGCAGTTCTTC.

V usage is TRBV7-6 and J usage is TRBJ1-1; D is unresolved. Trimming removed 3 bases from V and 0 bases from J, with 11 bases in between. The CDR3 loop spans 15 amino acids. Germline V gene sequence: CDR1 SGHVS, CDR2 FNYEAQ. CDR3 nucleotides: TGTGCCAGCAGCTTGGGTACAGTTATGAACACTGAAGCTTTCTTT. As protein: CASSLGTVMNTEAFF.

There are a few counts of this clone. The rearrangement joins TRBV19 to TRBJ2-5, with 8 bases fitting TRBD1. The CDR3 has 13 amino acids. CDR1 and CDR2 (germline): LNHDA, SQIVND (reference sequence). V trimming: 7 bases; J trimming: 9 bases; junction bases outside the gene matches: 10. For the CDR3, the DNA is TGTGCCAGTACCACGGGACAGGCCGGACCCCAGTACTTC. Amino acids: CASTTGQAGPQYF. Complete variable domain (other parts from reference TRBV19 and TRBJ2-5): DGGITQSPKYLFRKEGQNVTLSCEQNLNHDAMYWYRQDPGQGLRLIYYSQIVNDFQKGDIAEGYSVSREKKESFPLTVTSAQKNPTAFYLCASTTGQAGPQYFGPGTRLLVL.

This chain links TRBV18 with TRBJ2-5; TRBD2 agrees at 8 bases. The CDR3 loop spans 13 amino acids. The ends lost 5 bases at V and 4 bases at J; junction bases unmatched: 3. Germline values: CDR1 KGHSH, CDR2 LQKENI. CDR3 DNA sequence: TGTGCCAGCTCAACGGGAGGGACAGAGACCCAGTACTTC. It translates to CASSTGGTETQYF.

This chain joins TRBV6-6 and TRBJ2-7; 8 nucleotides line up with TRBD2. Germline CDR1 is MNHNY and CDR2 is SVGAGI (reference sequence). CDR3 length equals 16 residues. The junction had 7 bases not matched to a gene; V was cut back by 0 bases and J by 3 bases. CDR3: CASSYSIFAGGYEQYF. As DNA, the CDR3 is TGTGCCAGCAGTTACTCGATTTTTGCGGGGGGCTACGAGCAGTACTTC.

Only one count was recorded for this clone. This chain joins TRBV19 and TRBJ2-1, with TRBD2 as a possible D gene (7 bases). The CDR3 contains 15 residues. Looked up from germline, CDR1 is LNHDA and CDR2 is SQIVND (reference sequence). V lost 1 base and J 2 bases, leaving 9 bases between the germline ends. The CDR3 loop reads CASSIGGGAYNEQFF. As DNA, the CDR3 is TGTGCCAGTAGTATAGGAGGGGGGGCCTACAATGAGCAGTTCTTC.

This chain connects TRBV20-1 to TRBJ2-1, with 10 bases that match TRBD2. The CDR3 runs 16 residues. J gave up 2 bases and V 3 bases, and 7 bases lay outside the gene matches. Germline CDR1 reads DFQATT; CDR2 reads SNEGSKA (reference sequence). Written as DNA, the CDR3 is TGCAGTGCTAGTTATCCACTAGCGGGGACCTACAATGAGCAGTTCTTC. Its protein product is CSASYPLAGTYNEQFF.

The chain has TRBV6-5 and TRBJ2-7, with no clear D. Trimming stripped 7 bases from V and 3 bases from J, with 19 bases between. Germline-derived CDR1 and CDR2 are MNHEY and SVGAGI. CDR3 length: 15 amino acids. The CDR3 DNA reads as TGTGCCAGCACTCCGACCCCGTCCCATTACTACGAGCAGTACTTC. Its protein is CASTPTPSHYYEQYF.

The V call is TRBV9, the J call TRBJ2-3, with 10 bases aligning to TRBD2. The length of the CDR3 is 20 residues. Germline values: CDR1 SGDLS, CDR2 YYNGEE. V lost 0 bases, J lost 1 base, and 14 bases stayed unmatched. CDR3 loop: CASSVAGLAGVVGRTDTQYF. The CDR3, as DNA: TGTGCCAGCAGCGTAGCTGGGCTAGCGGGGGTAGTGGGGCGCACAGATACGCAGTATTTT. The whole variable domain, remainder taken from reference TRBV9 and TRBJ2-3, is DSGVTQTPKHLITATGQRVTLRCSPRSGDLSVYWYQQSLDQGLQFLIQYYNGEERAKGNILERFSAQQFPDLHSELNLSSLELGDSALYFCASSVAGLAGVVGRTDTQYFGPGTRLTVL.

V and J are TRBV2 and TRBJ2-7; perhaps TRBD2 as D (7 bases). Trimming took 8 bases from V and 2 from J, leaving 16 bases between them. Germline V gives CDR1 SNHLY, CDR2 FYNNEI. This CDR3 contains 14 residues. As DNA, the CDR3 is TGTGCCAGCGGGGGGGGGCGGGAGCCCTACGAGCAGTACTTC. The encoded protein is CASGGGREPYEQYF.

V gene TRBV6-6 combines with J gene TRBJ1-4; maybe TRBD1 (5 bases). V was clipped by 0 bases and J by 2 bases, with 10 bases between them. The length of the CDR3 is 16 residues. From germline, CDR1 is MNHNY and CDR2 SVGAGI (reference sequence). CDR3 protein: CASSYSGGGTNEKLFF. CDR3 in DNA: TGTGCCAGCAGTTACTCGGGGGGAGGTACTAATGAAAAACTGTTTTTT.

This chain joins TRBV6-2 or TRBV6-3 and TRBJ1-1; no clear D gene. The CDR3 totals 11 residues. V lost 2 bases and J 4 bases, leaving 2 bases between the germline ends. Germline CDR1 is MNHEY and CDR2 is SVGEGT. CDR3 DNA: TGTGCCAGCAGTTACGCCACTGAAGCTTTCTTT. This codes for CASSYATEAFF.

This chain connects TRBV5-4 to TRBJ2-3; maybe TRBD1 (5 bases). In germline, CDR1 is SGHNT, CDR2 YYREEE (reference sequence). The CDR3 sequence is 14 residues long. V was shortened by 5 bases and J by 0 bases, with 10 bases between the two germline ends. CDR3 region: CASSLDSSTDTQYF. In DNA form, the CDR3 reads TGTGCCAGCAGTCTCGACAGCAGCACAGATACGCAGTATTTT.

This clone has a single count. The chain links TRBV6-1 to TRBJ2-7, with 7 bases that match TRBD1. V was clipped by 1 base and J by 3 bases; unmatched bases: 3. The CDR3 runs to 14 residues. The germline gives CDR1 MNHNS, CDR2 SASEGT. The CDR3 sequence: CASSEVGTVYEQYF. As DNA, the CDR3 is TGTGCCAGCAGTGAAGTGGGGACAGTCTACGAGCAGTACTTC.

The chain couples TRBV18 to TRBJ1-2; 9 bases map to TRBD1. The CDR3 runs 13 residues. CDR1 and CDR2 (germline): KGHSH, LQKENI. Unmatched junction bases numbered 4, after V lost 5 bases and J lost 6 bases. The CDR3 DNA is TGTGCCAGCTCAAATACAGGGGGCGATGGCTACACCTTC. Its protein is CASSNTGGDGYTF.

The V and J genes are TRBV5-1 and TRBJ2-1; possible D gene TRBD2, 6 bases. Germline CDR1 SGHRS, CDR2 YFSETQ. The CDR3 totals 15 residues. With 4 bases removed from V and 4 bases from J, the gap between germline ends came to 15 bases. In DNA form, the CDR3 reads TGCGCCAGCAGCGAGGGACTCTCAAGATACAATGAGCAGTTCTTC. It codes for CASSEGLSRYNEQFF.

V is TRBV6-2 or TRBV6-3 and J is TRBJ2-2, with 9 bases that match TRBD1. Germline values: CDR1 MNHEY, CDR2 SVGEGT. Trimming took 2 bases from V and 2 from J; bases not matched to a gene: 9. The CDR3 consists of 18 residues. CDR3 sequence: CASSYASPGQGNTGELFF. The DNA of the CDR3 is TGTGCCAGCAGTTACGCGAGCCCGGGACAGGGAAACACCGGGGAGCTGTTTTTT.

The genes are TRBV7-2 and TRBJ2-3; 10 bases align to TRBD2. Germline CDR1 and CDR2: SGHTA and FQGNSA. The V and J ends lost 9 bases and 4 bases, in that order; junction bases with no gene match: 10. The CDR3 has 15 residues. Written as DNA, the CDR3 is TGTGCCAGTCGAGAAGCGGGGGGGCCTGCAGATACGCAGTATTTT. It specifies CASREAGGPADTQYF.